This TCR beta chain originates from a study of blood T cell repertoires in COVID-19. Across the whole study: Acute and convalescent COVID-19 specimens originated in the United States, Italy and Spain. Sample material is recorded as cDNA or gDNA derived from T cells, B-cell-depleted T cells, or PBMCs.

CDR1 SNHLY and CDR2 FYNNEI come from the germline V gene. This CDR3 has 13 residues. The ends were cut back, 7 bases at V and 4 bases at J, with 10 bases in the middle. In the original processing: Amplified reference gene primers provided the basis for estimating nucleated cell counts. Data came from immunoSEQ multiplex PCR; TCRdb stores just in-frame clones and leaves some out. From that table come the V and J calls and clone size; the DNA was used to work out D and trimming. The sample carries around 140,000 clones, 65% to 90% recorded once. V gene TRBV2 combines with J gene TRBJ1-4, with D uncertain. Sequenced input: peripheral blood. The receptor's source is a human donor in a cohort sampled during active COVID-19. The CDR3 reads CASTRVLNEKLFF. The CDR3 region has the DNA TGTGCCAGCACTCGGGTCCTTAATGAAAAACTGTTTTTT.